Listed below are T cell receptor beta chains from one sample, sequenced in a study of shared clonotypes between healthy human individuals. TCRdb keeps only in-frame clones here, not all; method: immunoSEQ multiplex PCR. The sample shows roughly 810,000 clones, about 96% of them seen only once. The sample was naive CD8+ T cells sorted from blood. Receptors originate from a man aged 25 to 45 in good health. The conserved cysteine and the conserved F or W are not part of the CDR3 here. Fields, in order: V gene, CDR3 protein.

V gene: TRBV29-1; CDR3 protein: SVEGESSYEQY
V gene: TRBV25-1; CDR3 protein: ASSARLAGKPYEQY
V gene: TRBV5-6; CDR3 protein: ASSLWGSGKEQF
V gene: TRBV11-2; CDR3 protein: ASSLALQGGEQF
V gene: TRBV7-9; CDR3 protein: ASSLTADRANEKLF
V gene: TRBV7-9; CDR3 protein: ASSSEQARADTQY
V gene: TRBV7-9; CDR3 protein: ASSSLMTGEQF
V gene: TRBV7-9; CDR3 protein: ASRNGTGVQETQY
V gene: TRBV4-3; CDR3 protein: ASSQSLGDRASTDTQY
V gene: TRBV6-1; CDR3 protein: ASKVYNEQF
V gene: TRBV10-3; CDR3 protein: AISPNSDEQF
V gene: TRBV7-2; CDR3 protein: ASGSSGRVGNNEQF
V gene: TRBV18; CDR3 protein: ASSPKDSSYEQY
V gene: TRBV7-9; CDR3 protein: ATRGTYEQY
V gene: TRBV6-5; CDR3 protein: ASSSPYEQY
V gene: TRBV7-9; CDR3 protein: ASSLAGVSSYEQY
V gene: TRBV7-9; CDR3 protein: ASSLTKNSPYEQY
V gene: TRBV19; CDR3 protein: ASSMGKPNEQF
V gene: TRBV11-2; CDR3 protein: ASSLGAGGYGYT
V gene: TRBV6-5; CDR3 protein: ASSPYSGRPDTQY
V gene: TRBV9; CDR3 protein: ASSVGTANEQY
V gene: TRBV4-1; CDR3 protein: ASSQVPGGSYGYT
V gene: TRBV4-3; CDR3 protein: ASSQDRGAALF
V gene: TRBV4-1; CDR3 protein: ASSQLIAGVEQF
V gene: TRBV27; CDR3 protein: ASSPRGNQPQH
V gene: TRBV4-1; CDR3 protein: ASSQDSRTSGGYNEQF
V gene: TRBV6-5; CDR3 protein: ASSYVSGESTDTQY
V gene: TRBV7-9; CDR3 protein: ASSILASGEYNEQF
V gene: TRBV30; CDR3 protein: AWSVGQGYEQY